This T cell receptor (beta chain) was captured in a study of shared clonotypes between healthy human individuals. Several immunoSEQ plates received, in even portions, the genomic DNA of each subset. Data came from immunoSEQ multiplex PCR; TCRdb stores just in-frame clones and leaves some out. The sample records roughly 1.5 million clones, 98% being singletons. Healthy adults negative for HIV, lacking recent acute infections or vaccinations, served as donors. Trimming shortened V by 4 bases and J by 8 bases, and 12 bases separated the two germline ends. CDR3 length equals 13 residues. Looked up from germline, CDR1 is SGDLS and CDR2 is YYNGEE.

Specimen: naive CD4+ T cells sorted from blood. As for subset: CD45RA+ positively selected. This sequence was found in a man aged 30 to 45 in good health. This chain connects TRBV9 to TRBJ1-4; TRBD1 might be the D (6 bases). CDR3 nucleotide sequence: TGTGCCAGCAGCTCAGGGGCCGGGGAAAAACTGTTTTTT. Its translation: CASSSGAGEKLFF.